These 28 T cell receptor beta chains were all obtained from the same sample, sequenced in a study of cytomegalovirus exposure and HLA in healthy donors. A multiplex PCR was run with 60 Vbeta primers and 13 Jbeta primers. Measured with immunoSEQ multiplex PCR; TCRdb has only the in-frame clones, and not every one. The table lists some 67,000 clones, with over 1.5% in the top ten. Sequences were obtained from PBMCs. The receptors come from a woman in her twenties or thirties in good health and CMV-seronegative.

The CDR3 nucleotides are TGTGCCTGGAGTGTTGATGAGGGAGCGGGAGGGCCGGGGGAGACCCAGTACTTC. Translation: CAWSVDEGAGGPGETQYF. The rearrangement uses TRBV30 and TRBJ2-5; TRBD2 matches 10 bases. Germline lookup yields CDR1 GTSNPN and CDR2 SVGIG (reference sequence). CDR3 size: 18 residues. The trim removed 0 bases at V and 5 bases at J, leaving 15 bases unmatched.

In nucleotides, the CDR3 is TGTGCCAGCAGCCGTCTAGGGGTGGGAAACGAGCAGTACTTC. Its protein is CASSRLGVGNEQYF. The gene calls are TRBV5-4 and TRBJ2-7; possible D gene TRBD1, 5 bases. V was pared by 4 bases and J by 5 bases, with 16 bases between. Looked up from germline, CDR1 is SGHNT and CDR2 is YYREEE (reference sequence). CDR3 length: 14 residues.

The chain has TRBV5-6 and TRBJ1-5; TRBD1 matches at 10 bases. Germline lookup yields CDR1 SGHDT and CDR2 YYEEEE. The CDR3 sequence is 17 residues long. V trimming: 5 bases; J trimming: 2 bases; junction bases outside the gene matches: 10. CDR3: CASRLWTGGLGNQPQHF. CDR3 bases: TGTGCCAGCAGACTTTGGACAGGGGGTTTGGGCAATCAGCCCCAGCATTTT.

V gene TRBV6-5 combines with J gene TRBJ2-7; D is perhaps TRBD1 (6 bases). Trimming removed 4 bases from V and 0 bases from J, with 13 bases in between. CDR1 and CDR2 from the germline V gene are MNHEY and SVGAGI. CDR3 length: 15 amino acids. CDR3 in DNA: TGTGCCAGCAGTTTGGGGGCCTCGAGCTCCTACGAGCAGTACTTC. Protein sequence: CASSLGASSSYEQYF.

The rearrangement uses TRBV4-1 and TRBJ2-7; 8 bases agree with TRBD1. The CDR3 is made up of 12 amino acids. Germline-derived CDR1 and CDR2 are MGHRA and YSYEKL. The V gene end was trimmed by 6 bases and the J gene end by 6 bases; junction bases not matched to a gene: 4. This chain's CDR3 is CASRGTGGEQYF. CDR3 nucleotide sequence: TGCGCCAGCAGAGGCACAGGGGGCGAGCAGTACTTC.

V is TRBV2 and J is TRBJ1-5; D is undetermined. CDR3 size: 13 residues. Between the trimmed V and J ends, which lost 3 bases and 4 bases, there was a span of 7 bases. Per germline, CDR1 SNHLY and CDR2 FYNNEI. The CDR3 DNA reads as TGTGCCAGCAGTGACAGTTTTAATCAGCCCCAGCATTTT. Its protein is CASSDSFNQPQHF.

In nucleotides, the CDR3 is TGTGCCATCTCAGGGTCCTCATCGGGCAGTGAAGCTTTCTTT. Translating gives CAISGSSSGSEAFF. The V gene is TRBV15, the J gene TRBJ1-1, with D possibly TRBD1 on 5 matching bases. This CDR3 region has 14 residues. V lost 10 bases, J lost 7 bases, and 22 bases lay in between. Germline CDR1 reads LNHNV; CDR2 reads YYDKDF (reference sequence). Full variable domain (missing parts from reference TRBV15 and TRBJ1-1): DAMVIQNPRYQVTQFGKPVTLSCSQTLNHNVMYWYQQKSSQAPKLLFHYYDKDFNNEADTPDNFQSRRPNTSFCFLDIRSPGLGDTAMYLCAISGSSSGSEAFFGQGTRLTVV.

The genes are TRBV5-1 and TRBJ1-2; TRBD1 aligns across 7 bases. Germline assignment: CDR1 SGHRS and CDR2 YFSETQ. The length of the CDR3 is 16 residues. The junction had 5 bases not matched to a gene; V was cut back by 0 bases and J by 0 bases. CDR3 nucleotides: TGCGCCAGCAGCTTGGACGGGACAGCAACTAACTATGGCTACACCTTC. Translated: CASSLDGTATNYGYTF.

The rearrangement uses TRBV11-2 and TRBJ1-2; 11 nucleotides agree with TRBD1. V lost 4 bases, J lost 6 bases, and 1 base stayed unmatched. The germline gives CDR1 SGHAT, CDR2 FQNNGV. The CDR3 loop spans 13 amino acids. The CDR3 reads CASSSDRGHGYTF. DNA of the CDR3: TGTGCCAGCAGCTCGGACAGGGGGCATGGCTACACCTTC.

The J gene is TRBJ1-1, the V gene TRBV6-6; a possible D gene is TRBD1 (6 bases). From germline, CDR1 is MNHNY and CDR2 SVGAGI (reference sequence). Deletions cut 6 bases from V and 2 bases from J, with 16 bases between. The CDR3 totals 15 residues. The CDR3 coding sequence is TGTGCCAGCAGCGGACAGTCCGTAATAAACACTGAAGCTTTCTTT. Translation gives CASSGQSVINTEAFF.

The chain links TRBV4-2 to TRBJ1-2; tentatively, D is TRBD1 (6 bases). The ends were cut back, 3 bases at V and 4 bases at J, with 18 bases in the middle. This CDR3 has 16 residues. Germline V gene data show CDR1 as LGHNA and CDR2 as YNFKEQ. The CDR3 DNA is TGTGCCAGCAGCCAGTCACAGGGTGAGATTAGCTATGGCTACACCTTC. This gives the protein CASSQSQGEISYGYTF.

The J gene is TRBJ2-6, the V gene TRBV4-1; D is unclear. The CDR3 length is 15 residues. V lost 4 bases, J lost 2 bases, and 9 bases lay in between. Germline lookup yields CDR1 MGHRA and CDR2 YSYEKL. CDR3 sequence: CASSLRPTGANVLTF. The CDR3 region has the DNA TGCGCCAGCAGCCTCAGGCCCACTGGGGCCAACGTCCTGACTTTC.

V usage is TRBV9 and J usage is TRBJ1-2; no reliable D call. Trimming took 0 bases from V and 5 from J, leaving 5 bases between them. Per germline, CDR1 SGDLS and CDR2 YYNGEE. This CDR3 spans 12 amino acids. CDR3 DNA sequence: TGTGCCAGCAGCGTAGCAGCGTATGGCTACACCTTC. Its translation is CASSVAAYGYTF.

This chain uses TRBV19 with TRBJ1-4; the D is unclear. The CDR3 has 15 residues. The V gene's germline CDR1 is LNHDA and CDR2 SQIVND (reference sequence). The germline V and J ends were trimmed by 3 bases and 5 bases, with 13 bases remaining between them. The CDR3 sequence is CASSIFGQMNEKLFF. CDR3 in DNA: TGTGCCAGTAGTATTTTTGGCCAGATGAATGAAAAACTGTTTTTT.

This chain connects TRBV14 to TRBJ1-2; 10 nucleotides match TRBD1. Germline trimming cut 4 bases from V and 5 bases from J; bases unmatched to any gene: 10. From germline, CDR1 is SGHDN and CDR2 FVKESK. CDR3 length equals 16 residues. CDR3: CASSPPRQGAGYGYTF. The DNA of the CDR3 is TGTGCCAGCAGCCCGCCCAGACAGGGGGCGGGATATGGCTACACCTTC.

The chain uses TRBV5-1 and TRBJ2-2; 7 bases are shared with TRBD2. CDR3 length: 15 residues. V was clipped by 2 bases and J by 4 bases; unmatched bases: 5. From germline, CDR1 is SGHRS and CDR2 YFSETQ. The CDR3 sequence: CASSFTGGSTGELFF. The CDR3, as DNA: TGCGCCAGCAGCTTTACGGGAGGTTCCACCGGGGAGCTGTTTTTT.

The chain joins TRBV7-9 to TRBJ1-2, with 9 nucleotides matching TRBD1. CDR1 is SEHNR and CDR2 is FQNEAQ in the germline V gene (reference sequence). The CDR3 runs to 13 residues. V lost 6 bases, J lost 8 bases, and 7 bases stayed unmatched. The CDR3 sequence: CASSLDRGGGYTF. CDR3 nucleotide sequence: TGTGCCAGCAGTTTGGACAGGGGTGGCGGCTACACCTTC.

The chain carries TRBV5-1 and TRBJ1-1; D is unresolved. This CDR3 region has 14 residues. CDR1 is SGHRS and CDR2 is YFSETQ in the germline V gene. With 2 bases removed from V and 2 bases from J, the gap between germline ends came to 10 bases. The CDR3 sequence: CASSFGPSNTEAFF. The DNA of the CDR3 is TGCGCCAGCAGCTTTGGCCCCTCTAACACTGAAGCTTTCTTT. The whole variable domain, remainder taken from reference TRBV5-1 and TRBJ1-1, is KAGVTQTPRYLIKTRGQQVTLSCSPISGHRSVSWYQQTPGQGLQFLFEYFSETQRNKGNFPGRFSGRQFSNSRSEMNVSTLELGDSALYLCASSFGPSNTEAFFGQGTRLTVV.

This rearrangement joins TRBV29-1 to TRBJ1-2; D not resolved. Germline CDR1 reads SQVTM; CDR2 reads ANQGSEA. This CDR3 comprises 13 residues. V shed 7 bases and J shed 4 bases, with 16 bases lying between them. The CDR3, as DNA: TGCAGCGGGGGAGGCGGAGGAGCCTATGGCTACACCTTC. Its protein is CSGGGGGAYGYTF. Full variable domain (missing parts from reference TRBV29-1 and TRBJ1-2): SAVISQKPSRDICQRGTSLTIQCQVDSQVTMMFWYRQQPGQSLTLIATANQGSEATYESGFVIDKFPISRPNLTFSTLTVSNMSPEDSSIYLCSGGGGGAYGYTFGSGTRLTVV.

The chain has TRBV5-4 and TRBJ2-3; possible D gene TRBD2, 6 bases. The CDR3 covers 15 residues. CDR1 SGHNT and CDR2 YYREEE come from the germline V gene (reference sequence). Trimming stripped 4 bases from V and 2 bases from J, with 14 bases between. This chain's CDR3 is CASSHGTPITDTQYF. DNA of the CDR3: TGTGCCAGCAGCCACGGGACTCCGATCACAGATACGCAGTATTTT. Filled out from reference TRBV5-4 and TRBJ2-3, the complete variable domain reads ETGVTQSPTHLIKTRGQQVTLRCSSQSGHNTVSWYQQALGQGPQFIFQYYREEENGRGNFPPRFSGLQFPNYSSELNVNALELDDSALYLCASSHGTPITDTQYFGPGTRLTVL.

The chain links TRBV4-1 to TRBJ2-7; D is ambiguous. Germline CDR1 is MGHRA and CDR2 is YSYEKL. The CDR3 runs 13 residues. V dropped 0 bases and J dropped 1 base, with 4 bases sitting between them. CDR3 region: CASSQEASYEQYF. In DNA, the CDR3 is TGCGCCAGCAGCCAAGAAGCGTCCTACGAGCAGTACTTC.

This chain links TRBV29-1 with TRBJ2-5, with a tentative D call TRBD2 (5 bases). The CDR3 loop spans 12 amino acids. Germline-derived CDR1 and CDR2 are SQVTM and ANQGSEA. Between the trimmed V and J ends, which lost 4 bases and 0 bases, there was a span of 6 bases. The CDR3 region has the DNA TGCAGCGTTGGGGAGTACCAAGAGACCCAGTACTTC. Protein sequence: CSVGEYQETQYF.

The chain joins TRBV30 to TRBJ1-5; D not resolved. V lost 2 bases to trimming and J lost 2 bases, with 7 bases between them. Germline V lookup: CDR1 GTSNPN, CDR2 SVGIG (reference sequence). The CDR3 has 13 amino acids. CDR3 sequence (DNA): TGTGCCTGGAGTAAGGGAGGCAATCAGCCCCAGCATTTT. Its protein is CAWSKGGNQPQHF. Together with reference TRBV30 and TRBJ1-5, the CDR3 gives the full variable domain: SQTIHQWPATLVQPVGSPLSLECTVEGTSNPNLYWYRQAAGRGLQLLFYSVGIGQISSEVPQNLSASRPQDRQFILSSKKLLLSDSGFYLCAWSKGGNQPQHFGDGTRLSIL.

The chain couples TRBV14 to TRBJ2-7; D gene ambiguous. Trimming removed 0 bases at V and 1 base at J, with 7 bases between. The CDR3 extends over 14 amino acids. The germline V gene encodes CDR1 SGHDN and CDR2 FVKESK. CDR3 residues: CASSQDLGSYEQYF. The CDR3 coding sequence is TGTGCCAGCAGCCAAGATCTAGGTTCCTACGAGCAGTACTTC.

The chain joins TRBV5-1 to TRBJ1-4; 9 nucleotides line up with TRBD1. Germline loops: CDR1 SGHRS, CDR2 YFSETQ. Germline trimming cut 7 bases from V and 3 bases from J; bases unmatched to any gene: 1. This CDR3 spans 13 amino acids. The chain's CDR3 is CASRTGANEKLFF. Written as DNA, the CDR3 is TGCGCCAGCCGGACAGGGGCTAATGAAAAACTGTTTTTT.

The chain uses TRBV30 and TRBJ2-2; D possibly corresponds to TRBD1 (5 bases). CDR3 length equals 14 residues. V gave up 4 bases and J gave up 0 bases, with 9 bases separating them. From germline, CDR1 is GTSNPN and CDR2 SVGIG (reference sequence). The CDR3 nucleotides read TGTGCCTGGAAGAAGGGGCCGAACACCGGGGAGCTGTTTTTT. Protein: CAWKKGPNTGELFF.

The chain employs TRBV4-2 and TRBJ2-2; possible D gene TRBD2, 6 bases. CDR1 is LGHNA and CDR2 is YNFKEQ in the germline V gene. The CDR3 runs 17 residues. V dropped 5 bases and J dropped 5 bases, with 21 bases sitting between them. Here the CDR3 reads CASSEAYRDFPTGELFF. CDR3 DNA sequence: TGTGCCAGCAGCGAAGCTTACCGGGACTTCCCAACCGGGGAGCTGTTTTTT.

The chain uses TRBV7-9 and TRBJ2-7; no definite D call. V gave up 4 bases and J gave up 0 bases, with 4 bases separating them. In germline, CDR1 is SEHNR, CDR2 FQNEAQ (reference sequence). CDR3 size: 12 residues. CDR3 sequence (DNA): TGTGCCAGCAGCTCCCACTCCTACGAGCAGTACTTC. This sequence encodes CASSSHSYEQYF.